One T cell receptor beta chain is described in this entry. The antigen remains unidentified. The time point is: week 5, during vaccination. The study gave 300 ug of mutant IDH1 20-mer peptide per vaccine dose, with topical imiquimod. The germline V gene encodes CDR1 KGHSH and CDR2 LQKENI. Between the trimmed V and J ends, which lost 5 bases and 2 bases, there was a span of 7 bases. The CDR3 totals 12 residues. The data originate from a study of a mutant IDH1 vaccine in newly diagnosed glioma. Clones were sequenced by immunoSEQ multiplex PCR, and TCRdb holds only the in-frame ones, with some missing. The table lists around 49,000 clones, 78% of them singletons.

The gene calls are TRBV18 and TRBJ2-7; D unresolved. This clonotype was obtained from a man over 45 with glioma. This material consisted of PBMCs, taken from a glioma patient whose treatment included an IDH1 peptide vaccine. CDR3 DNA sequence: TGTGCCAGCTCAGACGGCGCCTACGAGCAGTACTTC. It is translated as CASSDGAYEQYF.